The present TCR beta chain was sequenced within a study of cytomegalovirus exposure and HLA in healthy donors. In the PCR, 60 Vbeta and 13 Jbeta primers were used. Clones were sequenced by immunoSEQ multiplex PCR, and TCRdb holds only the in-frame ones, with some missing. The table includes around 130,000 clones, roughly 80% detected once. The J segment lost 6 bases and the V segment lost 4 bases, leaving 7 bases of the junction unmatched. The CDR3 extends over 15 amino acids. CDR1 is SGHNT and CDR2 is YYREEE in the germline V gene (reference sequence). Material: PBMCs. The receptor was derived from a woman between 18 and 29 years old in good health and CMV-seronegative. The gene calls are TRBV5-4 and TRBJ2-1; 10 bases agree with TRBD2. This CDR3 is CASSLLAGDCNEQFF. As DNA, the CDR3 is TGTGCCAGCAGCCTCCTAGCGGGAGATTGCAATGAGCAGTTCTTC.